The 8 T cell receptor beta chains below all came from one sample that was sequenced in a study of CD8 T cells in ankylosing spondylitis. TCRdb re-derived calls from the 5' RACE reads in MiXCR, one entry per CDR3 protein. The top ten hold approximately 1.5% of the sample, which has 35,000 to 50,000 distinct CDR3 sequences, roughly 11% seen once. Source material: blood, either unsorted or a sorted T cell fraction (not recorded which). The receptors stem from a male donor with ankylosing spondylitis or in good health (not recorded which).

This clonotype is medium-sized (0.01 to 0.1%). The V call is TRBV11-2, the J call TRBJ2-7; a possible D gene is TRBD1 (5 bases). The V and J ends lost 2 bases and 5 bases respectively, with 7 bases between them. This CDR3 is built from 12 residues. CDR1 SGHAT and CDR2 FQNNGV come from the germline V gene. The CDR3 coding sequence is TGTGCCAGCAGCTTACAGGGAAACGAGCAGTACTTC. Its protein is CASSLQGNEQYF.

This clonotype was seen repeatedly, ten times or more. The rearrangement links TRBV5-1 to TRBJ1-6; D not resolved. This CDR3 comprises 13 residues. The germline V and J ends were trimmed by 0 bases and 10 bases, with 8 bases remaining between them. Germline V CDR1 and CDR2: SGHRS, YFSETQ. The CDR3 nucleotides read TGCGCCAGCAGCTTGGATCGTTACTCACCCCTCCACTTT. Protein product: CASSLDRYSPLHF.

This clonotype has ten or more counts. V gene TRBV11-2 combines with J gene TRBJ2-3, with a possible D match to TRBD2 (6 bases). Germline CDR1 SGHAT, CDR2 FQNNGV. CDR3 size: 18 residues. The V and J ends lost 4 bases and 2 bases respectively, with 22 bases between them. CDR3 in amino acids: CASSSYRQPGGPTDTQYF. The CDR3, as DNA: TGTGCCAGCAGCTCCTACCGCCAACCCGGGGGACCCACAGATACGCAGTATTTT.

This clonotype was seen at least ten times. The chain is built from TRBV12-3 or TRBV12-4 and TRBJ2-2; D unclear. The V gene lost 2 bases and the J gene lost 8 bases, with 9 bases spanning the gap. This CDR3 region has 13 residues. The CDR3 DNA is TGTGCCAGCAGTTTATATCTCGTTGGGGAGCTGTTTTTT. It is translated as CASSLYLVGELFF.

The sample holds a few counts of this clonotype. The CDR3, as DNA: TGTGCCAGTAGTGGCTCAGTTACCTACGAGCAGTACTTC. Protein product: CASSGSVTYEQYF. The chain carries TRBV19 and TRBJ2-7; D is uncertain. Germline CDR1 reads LNHDA; CDR2 reads SQIVND (reference sequence). Between the trimmed V and J ends, which lost 5 bases and 2 bases, there was a span of 10 bases. This CDR3 has 13 residues.

This clonotype was detected many times. This chain joins TRBV30 and TRBJ1-1, with 12 nucleotides matching TRBD1. The germline CDR1 and CDR2 sequences are GTSNPN and SVGIG (reference sequence). With 2 bases clipped from V and 11 bases from J, the junction kept 15 bases outside the gene matches. This CDR3 has 16 amino acids. The CDR3 DNA is TGTGCCTGGAGTCATTCCGGGACAGGGGGCTTTCTGAGGGCTTTCTTT. This sequence encodes CAWSHSGTGGFLRAFF. Combining the CDR3 with reference TRBV30 and TRBJ1-1 gives the whole variable domain SQTIHQWPATLVQPVGSPLSLECTVEGTSNPNLYWYRQAAGRGLQLLFYSVGIGQISSEVPQNLSASRPQDRQFILSSKKLLLSDSGFYLCAWSHSGTGGFLRAFFGQGTRLTVV.

This clonotype was picked up many times. This chain links TRBV7-8 with TRBJ2-2; tentative D call: TRBD2 (5 bases). The CDR3 extends over 15 amino acids. Germline lookup yields CDR1 SGHVS and CDR2 FQNEAQ. Trimming cost V 0 bases and J 4 bases, with 9 bases left between them. The CDR3 sequence is CASSLARGRTGELFF. CDR3 bases: TGTGCCAGCAGCTTAGCGCGAGGGCGCACCGGGGAGCTGTTTTTT.

This clonotype was recorded many times. This chain links TRBV5-1 with TRBJ2-3; D is uncertain. The germline V gene encodes CDR1 SGHRS and CDR2 YFSETQ. V was trimmed by 5 bases and J by 3 bases, leaving 4 bases between them. The CDR3 is 11 amino acids. This chain's CDR3 is CASRQTDTQYF. CDR3 nucleotides: TGCGCCAGCAGGCAGACAGATACGCAGTATTTT.